The clone carrying this T cell receptor beta chain was detected many times. Its target is unknown. Germline V lookup: CDR1 SGHTA, CDR2 FQGNSA. The CDR3 runs 16 residues. V was clipped by 5 bases and J by 0 bases; unmatched bases: 4. They isolated at least 7 million PBMCs from each sample. The use of a sample-barcoded 5' primer and a J-beta primer mix characterized a second PCR of about 7 to 12 cycles. A template-switch adaptor that had 12 random nucleotides put a tag on each cDNA molecule. TCRdb reanalysed the 5' RACE reads using MiXCR and keeps one entry per CDR3 protein. Of roughly 1.7 million distinct CDR3 sequences in the sample, about 35% were seen once. The data belong to a study of blood T cells in healthy people across ages. The overall study: Capture via template switching afforded approximately one barcoded beta molecule per two T cells. Study observations and caveats: Getting older went along with TCR beta diversity per million T cells dropping roughly linearly.

The chain couples TRBV7-2 to TRBJ2-3, with 11 positions matching TRBD2. Sequenced sample: blood. The receptor was derived from a woman in her twenties or thirties in good health. CDR3 DNA sequence: TGTGCCAGCAGCATTACTAGCGGGGGTAGCACAGATACGCAGTATTTT. Its translation is CASSITSGGSTDTQYF.